This section outlines one TCR beta chain sequence together with its context. TCRdb's table, derived via immunoSEQ multiplex PCR, lists solely in-frame clones and lacks some. Among 35,000 to 55,000 clones, roughly four fifths were seen once, and the ten largest hold 2% to 2.5%. This sample was included in a study of OX40 agonist ivuxolimab in advanced cancers. This sequence was found in an adult with an advanced solid tumor such as melanoma, head and neck, liver or kidney cancer. The sample here was CD4+ or CD8+ T cells sorted from blood, taken in a trial of the OX40 agonist ivuxolimab.

The CDR3 region has the DNA TGTGCCAGCAGCACCGGGACACTCACCGGGGAGCTGTTTTTT. This codes for CASSTGTLTGELFF. The chain employs TRBV7-3 and TRBJ2-2; a possible D gene is TRBD1 (6 bases). V dropped 5 bases and J dropped 4 bases, with 11 bases sitting between them. Per germline, CDR1 SGHTA and CDR2 FQGTGA. The CDR3 length is 14 residues.